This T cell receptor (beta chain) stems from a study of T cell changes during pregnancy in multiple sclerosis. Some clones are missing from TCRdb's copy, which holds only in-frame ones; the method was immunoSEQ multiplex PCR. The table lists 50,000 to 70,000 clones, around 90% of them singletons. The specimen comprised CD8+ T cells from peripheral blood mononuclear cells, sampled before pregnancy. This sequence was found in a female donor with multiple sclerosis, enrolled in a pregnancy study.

The CDR3 DNA reads as TGTGCCTGGACGGGACTAGCGGGACCGAACACCGGGGAGCTGTTTTTT. This translates into CAWTGLAGPNTGELFF. V is TRBV30 and J is TRBJ2-2; the match to TRBD2 covers 13 bases. In germline, CDR1 is GTSNPN, CDR2 SVGIG (reference sequence). This CDR3 contains 16 residues. Trimming cost V 4 bases and J 0 bases; bases outside gene matches: 2.